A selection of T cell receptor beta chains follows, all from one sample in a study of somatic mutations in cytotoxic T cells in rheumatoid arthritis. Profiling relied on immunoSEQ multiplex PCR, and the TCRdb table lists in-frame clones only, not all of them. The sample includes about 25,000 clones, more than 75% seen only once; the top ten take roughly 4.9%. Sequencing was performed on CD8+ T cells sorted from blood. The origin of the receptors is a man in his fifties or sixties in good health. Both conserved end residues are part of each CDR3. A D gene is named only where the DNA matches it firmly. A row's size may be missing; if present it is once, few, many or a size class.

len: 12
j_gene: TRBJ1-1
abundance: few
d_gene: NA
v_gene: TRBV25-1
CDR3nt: TGTGCCAGCAGTGAGGTAAGGGGTGAAGCTTTCTTT
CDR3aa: CASSEVRGEAFF

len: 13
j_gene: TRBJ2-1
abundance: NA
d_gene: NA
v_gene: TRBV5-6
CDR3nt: TGTGCCAGCAGCTGGGCCCCCCACAATGAGCAGTTCTTC
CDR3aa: CASSWAPHNEQFF

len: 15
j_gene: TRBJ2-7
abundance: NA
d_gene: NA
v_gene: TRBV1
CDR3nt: TGCACCAGCAGCCACGAAGAGGACTACTCCTACGAGCAGTACTTC
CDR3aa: CTSSHEEDYSYEQYF

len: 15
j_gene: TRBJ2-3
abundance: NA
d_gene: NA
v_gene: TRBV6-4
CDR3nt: TGTGCCAGCAGTCCAACTAGCTCGGGCACAGATACGCAGTATTTT
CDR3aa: CASSPTSSGTDTQYF

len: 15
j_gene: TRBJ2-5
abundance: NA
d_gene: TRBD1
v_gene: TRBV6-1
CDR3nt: TGTGCCAGCAGTAAGGACAGGGGAGTCCAAGAGACCCAGTACTTC
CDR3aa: CASSKDRGVQETQYF

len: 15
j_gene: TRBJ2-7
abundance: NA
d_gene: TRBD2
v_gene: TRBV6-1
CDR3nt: TGTGCCAGCTTCAGTAGCGGGAGGGCTTTTCACGAGCAGTACTTC
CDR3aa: CASFSSGRAFHEQYF

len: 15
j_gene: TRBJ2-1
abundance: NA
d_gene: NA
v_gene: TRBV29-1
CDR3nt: TGCAGCCACACGGGGGTCAGGCTCGAGTACAATGAGCAGTTCTTC
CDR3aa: CSHTGVRLEYNEQFF

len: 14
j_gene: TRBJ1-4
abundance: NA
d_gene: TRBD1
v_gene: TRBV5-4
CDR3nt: TGTGCCAGCAGCAAGACAGGGGGCAATGAAAAACTGTTTTTT
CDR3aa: CASSKTGGNEKLFF

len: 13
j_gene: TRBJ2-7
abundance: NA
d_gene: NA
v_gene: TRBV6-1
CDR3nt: TGTGCCAGCAGTGGAGGGGACACCTACGAGCAGTACTTC
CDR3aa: CASSGGDTYEQYF

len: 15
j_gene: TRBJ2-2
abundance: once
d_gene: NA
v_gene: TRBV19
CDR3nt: TGTGCCAGTATCGTTTCACGGGGGGCGGTCGGGGAGCTGTTTTTT
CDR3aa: CASIVSRGAVGELFF

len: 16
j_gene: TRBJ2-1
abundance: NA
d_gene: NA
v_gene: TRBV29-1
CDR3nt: TGCAGCGTTGAAGGTAACACAGGAGGCTCCTACAATGAGCAGTTCTTC
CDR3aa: CSVEGNTGGSYNEQFF

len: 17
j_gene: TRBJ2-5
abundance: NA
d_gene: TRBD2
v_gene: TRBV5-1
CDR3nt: TGCGCCAGCAGCTTCTTAACTAGCGGGAGTGGATCACAGACCCAGTACTTC
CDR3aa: CASSFLTSGSGSQTQYF

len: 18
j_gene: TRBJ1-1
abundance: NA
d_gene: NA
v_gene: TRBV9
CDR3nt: TGTGCCAGCAGCCCCCAGGGGATATCACTTACAGAGCTCTCTGAAGCTTTCTTT
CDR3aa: CASSPQGISLTELSEAFF

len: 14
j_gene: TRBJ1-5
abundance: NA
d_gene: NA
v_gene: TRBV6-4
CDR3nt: TGTGCCAGCAGTGAGGAGGATAGCAATCAGCCCCAGCATTTT
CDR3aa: CASSEEDSNQPQHF

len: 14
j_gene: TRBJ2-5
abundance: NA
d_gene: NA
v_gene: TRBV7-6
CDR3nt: TGTGCCAGCAGCTTTAGCACAGGAAAAGAGACCCAGTACTTC
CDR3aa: CASSFSTGKETQYF

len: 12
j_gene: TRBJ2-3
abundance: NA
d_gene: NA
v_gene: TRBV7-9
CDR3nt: TGTGCCAGCAGGAACAGCACAGATACGCAGTATTTT
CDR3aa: CASRNSTDTQYF

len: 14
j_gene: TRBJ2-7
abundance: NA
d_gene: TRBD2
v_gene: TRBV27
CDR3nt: TGTGCCAGCAGTTTCGGGGGGAGACCCTACGAGCAGTACTTC
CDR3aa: CASSFGGRPYEQYF

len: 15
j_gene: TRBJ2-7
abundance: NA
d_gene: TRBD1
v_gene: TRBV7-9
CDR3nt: TGTGCCAGCAGCTTGGGTCAGGGGGCCTTGGGCGAGCAGTACTTC
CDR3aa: CASSLGQGALGEQYF

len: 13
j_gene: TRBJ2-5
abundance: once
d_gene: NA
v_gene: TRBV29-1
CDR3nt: TGCAGCGCGAACCGGGACTCGCAAGAGACCCAGTACTTC
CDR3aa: CSANRDSQETQYF

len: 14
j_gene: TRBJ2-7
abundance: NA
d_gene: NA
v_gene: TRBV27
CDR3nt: TGTGCCAGCAGTTTACGCGGGACATACTACGAGCAGTACTTC
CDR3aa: CASSLRGTYYEQYF

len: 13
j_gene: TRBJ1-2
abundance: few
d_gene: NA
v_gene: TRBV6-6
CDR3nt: TGTGCCAGCAGCATGGGAGATAACTATGGCTACACCTTC
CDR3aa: CASSMGDNYGYTF

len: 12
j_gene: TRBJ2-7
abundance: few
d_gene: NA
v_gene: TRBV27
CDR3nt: TGTGCCAGCAGTTCGCCCTCCTACGAGCAGTACTTC
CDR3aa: CASSSPSYEQYF

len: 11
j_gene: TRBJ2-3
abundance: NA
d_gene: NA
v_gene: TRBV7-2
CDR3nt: TGTGCCAGCAGCTTCCCAGATACGCAGTATTTT
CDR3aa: CASSFPDTQYF

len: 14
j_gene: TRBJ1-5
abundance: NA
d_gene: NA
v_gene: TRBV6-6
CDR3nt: TGTGCCAGCGTCGGGGGTTCGACCTTGCAGCCCCAGCATTTT
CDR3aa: CASVGGSTLQPQHF

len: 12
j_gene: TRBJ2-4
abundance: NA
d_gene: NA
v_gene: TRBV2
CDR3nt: TGTGCCACCCAGGGCTTGGAAAACATTCAGTACTTC
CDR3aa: CATQGLENIQYF

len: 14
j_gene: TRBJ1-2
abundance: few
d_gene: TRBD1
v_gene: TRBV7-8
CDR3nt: TGTGCCAGCAGCTCTGGACAGGGGGCGCGAGGCTACACCTTC
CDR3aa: CASSSGQGARGYTF

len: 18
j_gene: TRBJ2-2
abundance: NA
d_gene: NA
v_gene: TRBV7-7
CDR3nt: TGTGCCAGCAGCTTAAGGCCCACCGGGGCAGGGAACACCGGGGAGCTGTTTTTT
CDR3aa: CASSLRPTGAGNTGELFF

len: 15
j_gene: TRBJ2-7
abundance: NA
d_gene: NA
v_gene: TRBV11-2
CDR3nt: TGTGCCAGCAGCTTAATACCGGCCGCCTCCTACGAGCAGTACTTC
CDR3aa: CASSLIPAASYEQYF

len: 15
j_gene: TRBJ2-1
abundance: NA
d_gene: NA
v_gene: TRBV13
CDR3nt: TGTGCCAGCAGCACGGCAGGGAGAACCTACAATGAGCAGTTCTTC
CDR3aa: CASSTAGRTYNEQFF

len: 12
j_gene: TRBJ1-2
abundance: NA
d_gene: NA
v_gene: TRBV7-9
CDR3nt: TGTGCCAGCAGCCGGGCCGGGCCCCTAGAAACCTTC
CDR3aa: CASSRAGPLETF

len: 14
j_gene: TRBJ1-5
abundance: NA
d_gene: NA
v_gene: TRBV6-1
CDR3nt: TGTGCCAGCAGTGGGGGCACGGAGCATCAGCCCCAGCATTTT
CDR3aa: CASSGGTEHQPQHF

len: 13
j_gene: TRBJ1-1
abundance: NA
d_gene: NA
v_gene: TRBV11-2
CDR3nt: TGTGCCAGCAGCAGAGGGGCGAACACTGAAGCTTTCTTT
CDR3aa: CASSRGANTEAFF

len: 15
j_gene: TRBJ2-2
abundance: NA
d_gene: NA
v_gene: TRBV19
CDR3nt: TGTGCCAGTAGTAATGGCCAGGGTAACACCGGGGAGCTGTTTTTT
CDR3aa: CASSNGQGNTGELFF

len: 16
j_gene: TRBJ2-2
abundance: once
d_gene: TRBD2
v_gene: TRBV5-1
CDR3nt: TGCGCCAGCAGCCCCCCTGCTAGCGGGAACACCGGGGAGCTGTTTTTT
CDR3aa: CASSPPASGNTGELFF

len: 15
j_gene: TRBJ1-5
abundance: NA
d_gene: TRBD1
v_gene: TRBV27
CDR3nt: TGTGCCAGCAGGCGGGACAGGGAGCGCAATCAGCCCCAGCATTTT
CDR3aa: CASRRDRERNQPQHF

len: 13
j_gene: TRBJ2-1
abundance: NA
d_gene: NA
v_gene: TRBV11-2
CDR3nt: TGTGCCAGCAGCTTAGTCATCGGCAATGAGCAGTTCTTC
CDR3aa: CASSLVIGNEQFF

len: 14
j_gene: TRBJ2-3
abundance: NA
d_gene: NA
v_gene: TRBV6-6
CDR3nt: TGTGCCAGCAGCCCCACGAGGGGCCCAGATACGCAGTATTTT
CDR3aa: CASSPTRGPDTQYF

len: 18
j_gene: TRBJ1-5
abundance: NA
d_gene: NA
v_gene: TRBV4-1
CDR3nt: TGCGCCAGCAGCCAGGAACAGGTGGGAGACAATGGCAATCAGCCCCAGCATTTT
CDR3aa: CASSQEQVGDNGNQPQHF

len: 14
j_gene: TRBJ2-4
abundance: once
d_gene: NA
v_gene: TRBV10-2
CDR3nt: TGCGCCAGCAGTGTTGGGGGGGCCAAAAACATTCAGTACTTC
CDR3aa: CASSVGGAKNIQYF